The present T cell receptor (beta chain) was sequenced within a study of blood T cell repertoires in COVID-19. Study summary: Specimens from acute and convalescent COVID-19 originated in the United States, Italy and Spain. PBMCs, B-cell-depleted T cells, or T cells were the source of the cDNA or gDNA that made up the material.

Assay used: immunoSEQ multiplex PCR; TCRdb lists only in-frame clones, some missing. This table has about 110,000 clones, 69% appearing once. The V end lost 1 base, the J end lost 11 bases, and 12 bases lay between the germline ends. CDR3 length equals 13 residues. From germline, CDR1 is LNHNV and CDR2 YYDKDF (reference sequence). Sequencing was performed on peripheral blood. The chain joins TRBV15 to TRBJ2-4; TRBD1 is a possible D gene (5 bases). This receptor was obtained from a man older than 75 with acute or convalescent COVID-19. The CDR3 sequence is CATSRGSDTVQYF. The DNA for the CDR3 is TGTGCCACCAGCAGAGGTTCGGACACTGTTCAGTACTTC.